The entry below gives a single T cell receptor (beta chain) sequence along with its context. Its antigen is not identified. The CDR3 contains 11 residues. Per germline, CDR1 SNHLY and CDR2 FYNNEI. Naive CD4 T cells, CD45RO-negative and CD62L-positive, were flow-sorted from PBMCs. This specimen comes from a study of human versus mouse CDR3 diversity and MHC coevolution. Overall study findings and caveats: The lowest clonal inequality scores came from most of the three human donors.

The assay was immunoSEQ multiplex PCR, and TCRdb's table has in-frame clones only and misses some. The table includes 50,000 to 65,000 clones, about 93% detected once. V gene TRBV2 combines with J gene TRBJ2-5; D perhaps matches TRBD1 (6 bases). TRBJ2-7 matches the DNA end more closely, so the J call is doubtful. The clonotype originates from a person in their sixties in good health. The sample was naive CD4+ T cells from blood. As to subset: CD45RO-negative CD62L-positive naive CD4 T cells. DNA for the CDR3: TGTGCCAGCAGCAGGGGACCCGAGCAGTACTTC. It yields the protein CASSRGPEQYF.